The sequence of this T cell receptor (beta chain) was determined in a study of beta chain features in type 1 diabetes. In germline, CDR1 is LNHDA, CDR2 SQIVND (reference sequence). With 4 bases removed from V and 2 bases from J, the gap between germline ends came to 10 bases. The CDR3 is 14 amino acids. As every portion of the isolated RNA was reverse transcribed, the sequencing read expressed TCRB transcripts. The assay was immunoSEQ multiplex PCR, and TCRdb's table has in-frame clones only and misses some. The table lists 970,000 or so clones, 15% to 20% of them singletons. This clone was recorded a few times.

The sequence was collected from a woman under 30 in good health. This rearrangement joins TRBV19 to TRBJ2-3, with D unclear. Source material: naive CD4+ T cells from blood. The CDR3 DNA reads as TGTGCCAGTAGTAACACTGGAACCACAGATACGCAGTATTTT. Amino acid sequence: CASSNTGTTDTQYF.